Below, 20 T cell receptor beta chains from the same sample are listed, as sequenced in a study of OX40 agonist ivuxolimab in advanced cancers. Generated by immunoSEQ multiplex PCR, the TCRdb table keeps only in-frame clones and is missing some. Of roughly 40,000 clones in the sample, 70% to 90% were seen once. Sample: CD4+ or CD8+ T cells sorted from blood, taken in a trial of the OX40 agonist ivuxolimab. These receptors came from an adult with an advanced solid tumor such as melanoma, head and neck, liver or kidney cancer.

The table lists this clone with a count of one. V gene TRBV4-2 combines with J gene TRBJ1-1; 7 nucleotides agree with TRBD1. The J segment lost 7 bases and the V segment lost 5 bases, leaving 13 bases of the junction unmatched. The CDR3 sequence is 15 residues long. From germline, CDR1 is LGHNA and CDR2 YNFKEQ. Here the CDR3 DNA reads TGTGCCAGCAGCGCATCACCCGGGACAGCTAATGAAGCTTTCTTT. Its translation is CASSASPGTANEAFF.

The chain joins TRBV19 to TRBJ2-2; possibly TRBD1 or TRBD2 for D (5 bases each). The CDR3 length is 14 residues. Germline loops: CDR1 LNHDA, CDR2 SQIVND (reference sequence). V lost 7 bases to trimming and J lost 5 bases, with 14 bases between them. CDR3 residues: CASTPGPGTGELFF. CDR3 nucleotide sequence: TGTGCCAGTACTCCAGGGCCGGGAACCGGGGAGCTGTTTTTT.

The genes are TRBV7-9 and TRBJ1-2, with 12 positions matching TRBD1. The germline gives CDR1 SEHNR, CDR2 FQNEAQ (reference sequence). This CDR3 spans 17 amino acids. The J segment lost 3 bases and the V segment lost 5 bases, leaving 10 bases of the junction unmatched. The CDR3 bases are TGTGCCAGCAGCCCCGGGACAGGGGGCTATATGGACTATGGCTACACCTTC. It specifies CASSPGTGGYMDYGYTF.

The sample holds one count of this clone. The rearrangement links TRBV15 to TRBJ1-1, with D hard to call. The germline V gene has CDR1 LNHNV and CDR2 YYDKDF (reference sequence). The CDR3 is made up of 11 amino acids. The V end lost 6 bases, the J end lost 1 base, and 3 bases lay between the germline ends. The chain's CDR3 is CATRGNTEAFF. The CDR3 coding sequence is TGTGCCACCAGGGGGAACACTGAAGCTTTCTTT.

This clone has only a few counts. The chain joins TRBV6-5 to TRBJ1-6; weak D call: TRBD1 (6 bases). The CDR3 has 15 amino acids. Germline V lookup: CDR1 MNHEY, CDR2 SVGAGI. Trimming removed 5 bases from V and 6 bases from J, with 14 bases in between. For the CDR3, the DNA is TGTGCCAGCAGTCCCTCCGAGGGGGTTAATTCACCCCTCCACTTT. It encodes CASSPSEGVNSPLHF.

V and J are TRBV20-1 and TRBJ2-1; D remains unclear. Trimming left V 7 bases short and J 9 bases short, with 10 bases between. Germline V gene sequence: CDR1 DFQATT, CDR2 SNEGSKA (reference sequence). CDR3 size: 10 residues. In DNA form, the CDR3 reads TGCAGTGTACGCGTGGGTGAGCAGTTCTTC. Translation: CSVRVGEQFF.

The chain links TRBV4-3 to TRBJ1-4; a weak D match, TRBD1 (5 bases). The CDR3 loop spans 15 amino acids. CDR1 and CDR2 from the germline V gene are LGHNA and YSLEER. The germline V and J ends were trimmed by 0 bases and 8 bases, with 13 bases remaining between them. The DNA for the CDR3 is TGCGCCAGCAGCCAAGATCCGGGACTGGGGGAAAAACTGTTTTTT. Translating gives CASSQDPGLGEKLFF.

The chain combines TRBV28 with TRBJ2-3; 12 nucleotides agree with TRBD2. The CDR3 is 18 residues long. V trimming: 6 bases; J trimming: 4 bases; junction bases outside the gene matches: 14. CDR1 and CDR2 (germline): MDHEN, SYDVKM. CDR3 sequence reads: CASRPTSGRSPTPDTQYF. DNA of the CDR3: TGTGCCAGCAGGCCGACTAGCGGGAGATCCCCTACCCCAGATACGCAGTATTTT.

The chain recombines TRBV5-6 with TRBJ2-7, with D tentatively TRBD1 (6 bases). Looked up from germline, CDR1 is SGHDT and CDR2 is YYEEEE. The CDR3 spans 12 residues. The V gene lost 3 bases and the J gene lost 7 bases, with 11 bases spanning the gap. The CDR3 nucleotides read TGTGCCAGCAGCTGGGGGCTTGTGGAGCAGTACTTC. Translation gives CASSWGLVEQYF.

The gene calls are TRBV10-3 and TRBJ2-7; D is unclear. V was pared by 5 bases and J by 1 base, with 15 bases between. CDR3 size: 15 residues. Germline V gene sequence: CDR1 ENHRY, CDR2 SYGVKD. This CDR3 reads CAISSSTATSYEQYF. DNA for the CDR3: TGTGCCATCAGTAGTTCCACAGCTACGTCCTACGAGCAGTACTTC.

Note on this clone: Other nucleotide sequences in the sample specify the same CDR3. The chain carries TRBV4-1 and TRBJ1-1; 8 bases are shared with TRBD1. This CDR3 region has 12 residues. V lost 3 bases to trimming and J lost 6 bases; unmatched junction nucleotides: 0. Germline-derived CDR1 and CDR2 are MGHRA and YSYEKL. CDR3 bases: TGCGCCAGCAGCCAGGACAGGGCTGAAGCTTTCTTT. Protein product: CASSQDRAEAFF.

The chain joins TRBV28 to TRBJ2-7; TRBD1 aligns across 7 bases. Per the germline V gene, CDR1 is MDHEN and CDR2 is SYDVKM. CDR3 length: 16 residues. The V segment lost 5 bases and the J segment 3 bases; nucleotides outside the gene matches: 13. CDR3 DNA sequence: TGTGCCAGCAGTGTAAACCCGAGGACAGGCCTCTACGAGCAGTACTTC. Its translation is CASSVNPRTGLYEQYF. Complete variable domain (other parts from reference TRBV28 and TRBJ2-7): DVKVTQSSRYLVKRTGEKVFLECVQDMDHENMFWYRQDPGLGLRLIYFSYDVKMKEKGDIPEGYSVSREKKERFSLILESASTNQTSMYLCASSVNPRTGLYEQYFGPGTRLTVT.

The CDR3 here is CSVEIQDRPRYEQYF. The CDR3 bases are TGCAGCGTTGAAATTCAGGACAGGCCGAGGTACGAGCAGTACTTC. This chain links TRBV29-1 with TRBJ2-7, with 7 bases aligning to TRBD1. CDR1 and CDR2 (germline): SQVTM, ANQGSEA. The CDR3 spans 15 residues. With 2 bases clipped from V and 4 bases from J, the junction kept 11 bases outside the gene matches.

This rearrangement joins TRBV27 to TRBJ2-5, with D possibly called TRBD1 or TRBD2 (5 bases each). V shed 2 bases and J shed 1 base, with 8 bases lying between them. In germline, CDR1 is MNHEY, CDR2 SMNVEV (reference sequence). The CDR3 loop spans 14 amino acids. The chain's CDR3 is CASSLVGTQETQYF. CDR3 nucleotides: TGTGCCAGCAGTTTAGTAGGGACCCAAGAGACCCAGTACTTC.

V gene TRBV10-1 combines with J gene TRBJ2-7; D is unclear. CDR1 and CDR2 (germline): WNHNN, SYGVQD (reference sequence). The CDR3 length is 18 residues. V was cut by 0 bases and J by 2 bases, with 20 bases left in between. The CDR3 reads CASSESEGRPPATYEQYF. CDR3 sequence (DNA): TGCGCCAGCAGTGAGTCGGAAGGACGCCCCCCAGCTACCTACGAGCAGTACTTC.

This clone has a single count. This chain links TRBV19 with TRBJ2-2; no firm D call. The germline CDR1 and CDR2 sequences are LNHDA and SQIVND (reference sequence). V was clipped by 8 bases and J by 5 bases, with 6 bases between them. The CDR3 loop spans 11 amino acids. CDR3 nucleotides: TGTGCCAGTCGTTGGACCGGGGAGCTGTTTTTT. Its translation: CASRWTGELFF.

The chain couples TRBV5-1 to TRBJ2-1; 9 bases agree with TRBD1. The trim removed 3 bases at V and 8 bases at J, leaving 6 bases unmatched. Germline CDR1 reads SGHRS; CDR2 reads YFSETQ. The CDR3 is 14 amino acids. Written as DNA, the CDR3 is TGCGCCAGCAGCTATGAACAGGGGGCGTATGAGCAGTTCTTC. Its protein product is CASSYEQGAYEQFF.

The chain joins TRBV9 to TRBJ1-5, with 7 bases matching TRBD1. The CDR3 extends over 15 amino acids. The germline V gene encodes CDR1 SGDLS and CDR2 YYNGEE. The junction had 3 bases not matched to a gene; V was cut back by 3 bases and J by 0 bases. The CDR3 is CASSATGNSNQPQHF. The CDR3 DNA reads TGTGCCAGCAGCGCGACAGGGAATAGCAATCAGCCCCAGCATTTT.

The chain employs TRBV28 and TRBJ1-1, with D perhaps matching TRBD1 (6 bases). CDR1 is MDHEN, CDR2 SYDVKM, per germline. The CDR3 is 13 residues long. The V gene lost 10 bases and the J gene lost 3 bases, with 15 bases spanning the gap. The CDR3 nucleotides read TGTGCCATCTTCAGAGGGGGGTACACTGAAGCTTTCTTT. As protein: CAIFRGGYTEAFF.

The J gene is TRBJ2-5, the V gene TRBV25-1; maybe TRBD1 (6 bases). Trimming left V 2 bases short and J 0 bases short, with 13 bases between. The CDR3 spans 16 residues. Germline-derived CDR1 and CDR2 are MGHDK and SYGVNS. The DNA of the CDR3 is TGTGCCAGCAGTGAACGGCAGGGGAGATACCAAGAGACCCAGTACTTC. Translating it yields CASSERQGRYQETQYF.